The source of this T cell receptor beta chain is a study of shared clonotypes between healthy human individuals. Original processing methods: There were no quality scores in the junction-only immunoSEQ sequences, so filtering differed. Data came from immunoSEQ multiplex PCR; TCRdb stores just in-frame clones and leaves some out. For V, J and clone size, that table is used; D and trimming come from the DNA. The data contain about 480,000 clones, over 75% of them seen just once; the ten biggest clones take up approximately 12%. The specimen was PBMCs. The receptor comes from a woman aged 35 to 49 in good health. Some clones in this sample may be carry-over from other donors' samples.

The CDR3 nucleotides read TGTGCCAGCAGCACCCTGGGGACAGGGGGAGAAAAACTGTTTTTT. Translation gives CASSTLGTGGEKLFF. The chain has TRBV9 and TRBJ1-4; TRBD1 matches at 11 bases. Trimming at V came to 4 bases and at J to 8 bases, leaving 7 bases not matched to a gene. The CDR3 is made up of 15 amino acids. Per germline, CDR1 SGDLS and CDR2 YYNGEE.